These T cell receptor beta chains were read from a single sample in a study of post-analysis software for immune sequencing data. TCRdb analysed the PCR reads with MiXCR anew, one entry per CDR3 protein. The top ten hold roughly an eighth of the sample, which has 450,000 or so distinct CDR3 sequences, around 40% seen once. Specimen: blood. The receptors were sampled from a girl under 18 with multiple sclerosis. Both conserved end residues are part of each CDR3. A D gene is named only where the DNA matches it firmly. Not every row has a clone size; where given, it reads once, few, many or a size class.

-	-	TRBJ2-7	TRBV25-1	CASAYGDEQNF	TGTGCCAGCGCCTACGGCGACGAGCAGAACTTC
-	-	TRBJ1-1	TRBV20-1	CSAILRSLNTEAFF	TGCAGTGCTATTCTGAGGAGCTTGAACACTGAAGCTTTCTTT
TRBD1	-	TRBJ1-1	TRBV28	CASSSGQPLRMNTEAFF	TGTGCCAGCAGTTCGGGACAGCCCTTAAGGATGAACACTGAAGCTTTCTTT
-	-	TRBJ2-5	TRBV6-2/TRBV6-3	CASSYGTSQETQYF	TGTGCCAGCAGTTACGGGACCTCACAAGAGACCCAGTACTTC
-	few	TRBJ2-7	TRBV6-2/TRBV6-3	CASSDRAYSYEQYF	TGTGCCAGCAGTGACCGGGCCTACTCCTACGAGCAGTACTTC
-	once	TRBJ2-5	TRBV28	CASRPRGSETQYF	TGTGCCAGCAGGCCTCGGGGTTCAGAGACCCAGTACTTC
TRBD2	-	TRBJ2-1	TRBV6-2/TRBV6-3	CASSGTSGANEQFF	TGTGCCAGCAGTGGGACTAGCGGGGCTAATGAGCAGTTCTTC
-	once	TRBJ2-7	TRBV5-1	CASSLAPGAGYEQYF	TGCGCCAGCAGCTTGGCGCCGGGAGCGGGTTACGAGCAGTACTTC
TRBD2	few	TRBJ2-1	TRBV4-1	CASSQWTSGNNEQFF	TGCGCCAGCAGCCAATGGACTAGCGGTAACAATGAGCAGTTCTTC
-	-	TRBJ1-5	TRBV6-1	CASSEASGSGQPQHF	TGTGCCAGCAGTGAAGCTTCAGGGTCGGGACAGCCCCAGCATTTT
TRBD2	few	TRBJ2-7	TRBV6-5	CASRPGTSGTGYEQYF	TGTGCCAGCAGACCCGGGACTAGCGGGACTGGGTACGAGCAGTACTTC
TRBD2	-	TRBJ2-1	TRBV10-3	CTTSQGLAEHNEQFF	TGTACCACCTCCCAGGGACTAGCGGAGCACAATGAGCAGTTCTTC
-	-	TRBJ1-2	TRBV28	CATHPRDAYFYGYTF	TGTGCCACCCACCCCAGGGACGCATATTTCTATGGCTACACCTTC
TRBD2	once	TRBJ2-1	TRBV5-1	CASRDPLRSGAYNEQFF	TGCGCCAGCAGGGACCCCCTAAGGAGCGGGGCCTACAATGAGCAGTTCTTC
TRBD2	few	TRBJ2-7	TRBV11-2	CASSLVPSGTYEQYF	TGTGCCAGCAGCTTAGTGCCTAGCGGGACCTACGAGCAGTACTTC
-	few	TRBJ2-5	TRBV5-1	CASSLYGEIQETQYF	TGCGCCAGCAGCTTGTATGGGGAGATCCAAGAGACCCAGTACTTC
TRBD1	-	TRBJ1-5	TRBV20-1	CSARTGGGSNQPQHF	TGCAGTGCTCGTACAGGGGGCGGGAGCAATCAGCCCCAGCATTTT
TRBD2	-	TRBJ2-5	TRBV4-2	CASSLRFTSGQETQYF	TGTGCCAGCAGCCTGAGGTTCACTAGCGGCCAAGAGACCCAGTACTTC
TRBD2	-	TRBJ2-3	TRBV2	CASSISGSTDTQYF	TGTGCCAGCAGTATTAGCGGGAGCACAGATACGCAGTATTTT
TRBD2	-	TRBJ2-1	TRBV6-5	CASSHSLAFETKAYNEQFF	TGTGCCAGCAGTCACTCACTAGCGTTCGAGACCAAAGCCTACAATGAGCAGTTCTTC
-	-	TRBJ2-7	TRBV11-2	CASSLVGSGLDEQYF	TGTGCCAGCAGCTTAGTCGGGAGTGGGCTCGACGAGCAGTACTTC
TRBD2	-	TRBJ2-7	TRBV4-1	CASSLAGVNEQYF	TGCGCCAGCAGCCTAGCGGGAGTAAACGAGCAGTACTTC
TRBD2	-	TRBJ2-2	TRBV20-1	CSAPTSGRDTGELFF	TGCAGTGCGCCGACTAGCGGGAGGGATACCGGGGAGCTGTTTTTT
-	-	TRBJ2-5	TRBV7-8	CASSPSEDQETQYF	TGTGCCAGCAGCCCGAGCGAGGACCAAGAGACCCAGTACTTC
-	-	TRBJ2-7	TRBV20-1	CSAWRTGTAYEQYF	TGCAGTGCTTGGCGGACGGGTACCGCCTACGAACAGTACTTC
TRBD2	-	TRBJ2-4	TRBV20-1	CSASLGGRAWEQYF	TGCAGTGCTAGCCTTGGCGGGAGGGCCTGGGAGCAGTACTTC
TRBD1	-	TRBJ1-4	TRBV29-1	CSVPGQPHGKLFF	TGCAGCGTCCCGGGACAGCCTCACGGAAAACTGTTTTTT
TRBD2	-	TRBJ2-5	TRBV7-6	CASSLEPRTSGSRETQYF	TGTGCCAGCAGCTTAGAGCCCCGGACTAGCGGGAGTAGGGAGACCCAGTACTTC
-	-	TRBJ2-5	TRBV7-2	CARSRVTGPETQYF	TGTGCCCGCAGTCGGGTAACGGGTCCAGAGACCCAGTACTTC
-	-	TRBJ2-7	TRBV24-1	CAASPTSDLDEQYF	TGTGCCGCCAGTCCCACCAGCGACCTGGACGAGCAGTACTTC
-	few	TRBJ1-2	TRBV3-1	CASSQGPSNYGYTF	TGTGCCAGCAGCCAGGGACCCTCTAACTATGGCTACACCTTC
-	-	TRBJ1-1	TRBV12-3/TRBV12-4	CASSSSDRNTEAFF	TGTGCCAGCAGTTCCTCCGACAGGAACACTGAAGCTTTCTTT
TRBD1	-	TRBJ1-1	TRBV28	CASSPTGVGTEAFF	TGTGCCAGCAGCCCAACAGGGGTAGGGACTGAAGCTTTCTTT
TRBD2	-	TRBJ2-1	TRBV20-1	CSAREGAGGSNEQFF	TGCAGTGCTAGAGAGGGAGCGGGAGGTTCGAATGAGCAGTTCTTC
-	-	TRBJ1-1	TRBV7-8	CASSPGRGQGNTEAFF	TGTGCCAGCAGCCCGGGAAGGGGCCAAGGGAACACTGAAGCTTTCTTT
TRBD1	-	TRBJ1-2	TRBV12-3/TRBV12-4	CASSQSDRADGYTF	TGTGCCAGCAGCCAATCGGACAGGGCTGACGGCTACACCTTC
-	-	TRBJ2-7	TRBV28	CACSPFRDTLTYEQYF	TGTGCCTGCAGTCCCTTCCGGGACACCCTGACCTACGAGCAGTACTTC
TRBD1	-	TRBJ2-7	TRBV20-1	CRASGQGDEQYF	TGCAGGGCGTCGGGACAGGGGGACGAGCAGTACTTC
TRBD1	-	TRBJ2-7	TRBV6-6	CASSDPRTGVRYEQYF	TGTGCCAGCAGTGACCCAAGGACAGGGGTTCGCTACGAGCAGTACTTC
-	few	TRBJ2-3	TRBV20-1	CSAGIADTQYF	TGCAGTGCCGGGATTGCAGATACGCAGTATTTT
-	-	TRBJ2-1	TRBV5-1	CASSLARGYNEQFF	TGCGCCAGCAGCCTAGCGAGAGGATACAATGAGCAGTTCTTC
TRBD1	-	TRBJ2-7	TRBV5-6	CASSLTDRVYEQYF	TGTGCCAGCAGCTTGACAGACAGGGTCTACGAGCAGTACTTC
TRBD2	few	TRBJ2-6	TRBV24-1	CATSDPRTSGTNSGANVLTF	TGTGCCACCAGTGACCCTAGGACTAGCGGGACGAACTCTGGGGCCAACGTCCTGACTTTC
-	-	TRBJ2-7	TRBV7-2	CASSLESGHGYEQYF	TGTGCCAGCAGCTTAGAGAGCGGGCACGGCTACGAGCAGTACTTC
TRBD2	once	TRBJ2-7	TRBV7-2	CASSLVVGGSNEQYF	TGTGCCAGCAGCTTAGTTGTGGGAGGGTCGAACGAGCAGTACTTC
TRBD1	-	TRBJ2-5	TRBV7-3	CASSLGTGGRETQYF	TGTGCCAGCAGCTTAGGGACAGGGGGCCGGGAGACCCAGTACTTC
-	-	TRBJ1-4	TRBV4-1	CASSQDPAGATNEKLFF	TGCGCCAGCAGCCAAGATCCGGCCGGGGCCACGAATGAAAAACTGTTTTTT
TRBD2	-	TRBJ2-3	TRBV11-2	CASSLEGWSGSGTDTQYF	TGTGCCAGCAGCTTAGAGGGTTGGAGCGGGAGCGGCACAGATACGCAGTATTTT
-	many	TRBJ1-6	TRBV3-1	CASSQDVQSNSPLHF	TGTGCCAGCAGCCAAGATGTACAGTCTAATTCACCCCTCCACTTT
TRBD1	-	TRBJ1-6	TRBV28	CASSRSGQGWAVSPLHF	TGTGCCAGCAGTCGAAGCGGACAGGGATGGGCGGTTTCACCCCTCCACTTT
-	-	TRBJ1-1	TRBV5-1	CASSFSGSWTEAFF	TGCGCCAGCAGCTTTTCAGGGAGTTGGACTGAAGCTTTCTTT
-	-	TRBJ2-4	TRBV20-1	CSARNSGLAKNIQYF	TGCAGTGCTAGGAACAGCGGTTTAGCCAAAAACATTCAGTACTTC
-	-	TRBJ2-7	TRBV28	CASSQVKNEQYF	TGTGCCAGCAGTCAGGTAAAGAACGAGCAGTACTTC
TRBD1	few	TRBJ1-5	TRBV20-1	CSASATGQEKRWNQPQHF	TGCAGTGCTTCAGCCACGGGACAGGAGAAAAGGTGGAATCAGCCCCAGCATTTT